This T cell receptor beta chain was sequenced during a study of control samples from healthy donors and cancer patients. Data came from immunoSEQ multiplex PCR; TCRdb stores just in-frame clones and leaves some out. The sample has tens of thousands of clones; about nine tenths are singletons. Germline CDR1 and CDR2: GTSNPN and SVGIG (reference sequence). Germline trimming cut 3 bases from V and 4 bases from J; bases unmatched to any gene: 1. The CDR3 has 12 amino acids. The chain is built from TRBV30 and TRBJ2-5, with 8 bases that match TRBD1. The sequencing sample was made of PBMCs. This clonotype was obtained from a man between 45 and 60 years old with head and neck cancer. The CDR3 bases are TGTGCCTGGAGGACAGGGGTAGAGACCCAGTACTTC. This translates into CAWRTGVETQYF.